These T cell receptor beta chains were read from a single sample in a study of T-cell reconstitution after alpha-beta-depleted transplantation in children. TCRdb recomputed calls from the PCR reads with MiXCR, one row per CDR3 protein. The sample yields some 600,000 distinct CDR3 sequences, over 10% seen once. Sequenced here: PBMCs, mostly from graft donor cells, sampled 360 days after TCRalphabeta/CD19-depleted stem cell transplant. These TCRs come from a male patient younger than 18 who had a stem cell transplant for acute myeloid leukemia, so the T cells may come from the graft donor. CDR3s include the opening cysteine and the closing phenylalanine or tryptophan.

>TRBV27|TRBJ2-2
CASEGLGRGADRTGELFF
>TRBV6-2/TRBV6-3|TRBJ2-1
CASNPRNRGSHEQFF
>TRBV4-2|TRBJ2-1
CASSHSTSESSYNEQFF
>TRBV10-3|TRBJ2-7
CARMDISYEQYF
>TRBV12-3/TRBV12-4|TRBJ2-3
CASGFLQGETSGSASTDTQYF
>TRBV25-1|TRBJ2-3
CASSESSPDTQYF
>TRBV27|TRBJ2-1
CASGFTHEQFF
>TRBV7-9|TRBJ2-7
CASSAGTLRSGIEQYF
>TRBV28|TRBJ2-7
CASSPPTGVPYEQYF
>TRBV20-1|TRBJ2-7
CSARDSLSGRSSYEQYF
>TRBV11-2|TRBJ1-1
CASSLLRKNTEAFF
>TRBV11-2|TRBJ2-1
CASSYQRLAGGHPYNEQFF
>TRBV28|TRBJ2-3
CASRLRLLAGGADTQYF
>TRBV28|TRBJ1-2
CASSPGWDYGYTF
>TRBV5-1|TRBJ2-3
CASSLVWGKADTQYF
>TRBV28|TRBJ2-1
CASNPSPTNAGSEQFF
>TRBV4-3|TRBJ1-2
CASSPVQGSGYGYTF
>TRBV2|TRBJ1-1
CASNEEGRTEAFF
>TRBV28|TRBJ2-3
CACGTSGRATDTQYF
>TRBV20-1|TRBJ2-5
CSLLLAGGPQWGETQYF
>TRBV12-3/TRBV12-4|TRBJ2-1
CASSLDRGYFPDEQFF
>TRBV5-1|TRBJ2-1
CASSLDRNEQFF
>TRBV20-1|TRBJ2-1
CSATKREYSLYNEQFF
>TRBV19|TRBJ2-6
CARPGICEGANVLTF
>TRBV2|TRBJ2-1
CASSTGLALYNEQFF
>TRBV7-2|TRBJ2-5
CASSLALGQVQETQYF
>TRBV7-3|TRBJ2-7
CASSFEGEKQYF
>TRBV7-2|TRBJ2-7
CASSLSGTSGRYEQYF